This T cell receptor (beta chain) came from a study of T-cell reconstitution after alpha-beta-depleted transplantation in children. This clonotype was counted between two and nine times. Its target is unknown. Study-wide results and limits: The high TCRbeta diversity at day 60 in some patients came from surviving recipient T cells and thymic progenitors. Among T cells one year after transplant, newly produced cells accounted for most counts and diversity.

CDR3 size: 15 residues. The germline V gene encodes CDR1 MNHEY and CDR2 SVGEGT. Trimming removed 5 bases from V and 1 base from J, with 13 bases in between. A TCRbeta library incorporating unique molecular identifiers was prepared. TCRdb passed the PCR reads through MiXCR, listing each CDR3 protein once. This table holds 250,000 to 400,000 distinct CDR3 sequences, approximately 20% found once. The receptor comes from a male patient aged 10-17 years who had a stem cell transplant for acute lymphoblastic leukemia, so the T cells may come from the graft donor. This rearrangement joins TRBV6-2 or TRBV6-3 to TRBJ2-3; perhaps TRBD1 as D (6 bases). The material was PBMCs, mostly from graft donor cells, obtained 180 days after TCRalphabeta/CD19-depleted stem cell transplant. CDR3 in amino acids: CASSTERQGTDTQYF. The CDR3 DNA reads TGTGCCAGCAGTACGGAAAGACAGGGCACAGATACGCAGTATTTT.